These 4 T cell receptor beta chains were sequenced from one sample in a study of T cell repertoires in cytomegalovirus infection (dated by TCRdb to the late 2010s). Sequenced on an Illumina HiSeq 1500. The public reads were reanalyzed by TCRdb: fastp trimming at Q25, MiXCR alignment, in-frame beta chains only. Each CDR3 protein gets just one entry, which takes the most common genes and DNA from the rows behind it. In all, the sample holds around 530,000 distinct CDR3 sequences, and approximately 16% of those were seen once. The ten most abundant clones make up roughly a quarter of the sample. The specimen was CD8+ T cells from PBMCs. The receptor set was obtained from a human donor in good health (CMV status not recorded). Some clones in this sample may be carry-over from other donors' samples.

A word on this clonotype: A much larger clone lies a single base off, so this may be a read error. Because the CDR3 is missing its conserved closing phenylalanine or tryptophan, this is likely a read error. J is TRBJ2-7 and V is TRBV11-1; 9 bases fit TRBD2. The ends lost 5 bases at V and 5 bases at J; junction bases unmatched: 7. In germline, CDR1 is SGHAT, CDR2 FQDESV (reference sequence). The CDR3 extends over 14 amino acids. The CDR3 reads CASSLAGGADEQYL. The CDR3 DNA follows: TGTGCCAGCAGCCTGGCGGGGGGGGCTGACGAGCAGTACTTA.

The sample holds a few counts of this clonotype. V usage is TRBV24-1 and J usage is TRBJ2-3; D is uncertain. CDR1 is KGHDR, CDR2 SFDVKD, per germline. The CDR3 is 16 amino acids. Trimming cost V 3 bases and J 3 bases, with 15 bases left between them. The CDR3 DNA follows: TGTGCCACCAGTGATCCGATGACCTTGGGGACAGATACGCAGTATTTT. It codes for CATSDPMTLGTDTQYF.

This clonotype was seen at least ten times. The chain joins TRBV20-1 to TRBJ1-5; TRBD1 might be the D (6 bases). Trimming took 0 bases from V and 6 from J, leaving 15 bases between them. The CDR3 consists of 15 residues. Germline CDR1 and CDR2: DFQATT and SNEGSKA (reference sequence). CDR3 sequence: CSARDEGEVSQPQHF. The CDR3 bases are TGCAGTGCTAGAGATGAGGGGGAAGTCAGTCAGCCCCAGCATTTT.

V is TRBV20-1 and J is TRBJ2-5; 9 bases line up with TRBD2. CDR1 DFQATT and CDR2 SNEGSKA come from the germline V gene (reference sequence). The trim removed 3 bases at V and 5 bases at J, leaving 16 bases unmatched. This CDR3 is 17 amino acids long. The CDR3 sequence: CSARTELAGTTGETQYF. CDR3 nucleotide sequence: TGCAGTGCTAGGACTGAGCTAGCGGGGACTACCGGGGAGACCCAGTACTTC.